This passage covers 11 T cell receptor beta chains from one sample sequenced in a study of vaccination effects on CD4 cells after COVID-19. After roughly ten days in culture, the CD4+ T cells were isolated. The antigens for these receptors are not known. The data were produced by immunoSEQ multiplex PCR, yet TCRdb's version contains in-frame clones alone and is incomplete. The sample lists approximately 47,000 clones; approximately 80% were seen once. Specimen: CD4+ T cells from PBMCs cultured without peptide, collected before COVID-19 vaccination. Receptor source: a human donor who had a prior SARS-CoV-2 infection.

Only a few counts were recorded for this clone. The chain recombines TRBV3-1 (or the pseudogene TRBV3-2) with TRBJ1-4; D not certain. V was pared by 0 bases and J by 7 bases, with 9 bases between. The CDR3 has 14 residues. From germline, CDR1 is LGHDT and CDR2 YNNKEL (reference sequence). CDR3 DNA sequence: TGTGCCAGCAGCCAAGATCGGGGAAGTGAAAAACTGTTTTTT. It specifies CASSQDRGSEKLFF.

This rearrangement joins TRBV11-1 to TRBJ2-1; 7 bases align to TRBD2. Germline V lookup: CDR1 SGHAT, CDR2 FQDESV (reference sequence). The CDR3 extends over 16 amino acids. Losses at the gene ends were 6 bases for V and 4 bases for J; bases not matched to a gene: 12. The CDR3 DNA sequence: TGTGCCAGCAGTTCCGGGACTATTCTTCTTTACAATGAGCAGTTCTTC. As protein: CASSSGTILLYNEQFF. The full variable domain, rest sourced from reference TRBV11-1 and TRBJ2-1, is EAEVAQSPRYKITEKSQAVAFWCDPISGHATLYWYRQILGQGPELLVQFQDESVVDDSQLPKDRFSAERLKGVDSTLKIQPAELGDSAMYLCASSSGTILLYNEQFFGPGTRLTVL.

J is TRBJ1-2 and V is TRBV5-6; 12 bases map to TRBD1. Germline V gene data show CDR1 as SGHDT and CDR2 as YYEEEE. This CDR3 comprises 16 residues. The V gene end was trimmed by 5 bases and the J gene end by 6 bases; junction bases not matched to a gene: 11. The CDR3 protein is CASSRDRGRVVHGYTF. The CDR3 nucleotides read TGTGCCAGCAGTCGGGACAGGGGGCGAGTTGTCCATGGCTACACCTTC.

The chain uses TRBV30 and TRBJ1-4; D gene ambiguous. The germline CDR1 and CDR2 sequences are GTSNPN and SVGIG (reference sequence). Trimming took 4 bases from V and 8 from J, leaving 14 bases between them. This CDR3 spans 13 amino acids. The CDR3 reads CAWNLGSREKLFF. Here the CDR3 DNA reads TGTGCCTGGAATTTAGGGTCAAGGGAAAAACTGTTTTTT. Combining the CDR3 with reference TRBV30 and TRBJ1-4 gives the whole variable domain SQTIHQWPATLVQPVGSPLSLECTVEGTSNPNLYWYRQAAGRGLQLLFYSVGIGQISSEVPQNLSASRPQDRQFILSSKKLLLSDSGFYLCAWNLGSREKLFFGSGTQLSVL.

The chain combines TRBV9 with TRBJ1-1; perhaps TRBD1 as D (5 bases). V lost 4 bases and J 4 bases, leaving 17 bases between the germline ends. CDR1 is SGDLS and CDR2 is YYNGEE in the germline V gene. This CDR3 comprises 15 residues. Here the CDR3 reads CASSPGWGIGTEAFF. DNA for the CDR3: TGTGCCAGCAGCCCAGGGTGGGGTATAGGCACTGAAGCTTTCTTT.

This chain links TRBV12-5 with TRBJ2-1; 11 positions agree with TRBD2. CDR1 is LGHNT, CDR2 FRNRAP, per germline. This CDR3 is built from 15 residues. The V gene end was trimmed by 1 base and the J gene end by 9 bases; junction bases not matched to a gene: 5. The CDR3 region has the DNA TGTGCTAGTGGTTTGGCACTAGCGGGAGTGGGTGAGCAGTTCTTC. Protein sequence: CASGLALAGVGEQFF.

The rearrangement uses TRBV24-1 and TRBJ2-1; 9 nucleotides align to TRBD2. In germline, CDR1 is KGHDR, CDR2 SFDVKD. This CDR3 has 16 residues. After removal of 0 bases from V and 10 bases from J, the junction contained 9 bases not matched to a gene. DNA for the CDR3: TGTGCCACCAGTGATTTGCGAGGGGGACTAGCAGGCGAGCAGTTCTTC. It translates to CATSDLRGGLAGEQFF.

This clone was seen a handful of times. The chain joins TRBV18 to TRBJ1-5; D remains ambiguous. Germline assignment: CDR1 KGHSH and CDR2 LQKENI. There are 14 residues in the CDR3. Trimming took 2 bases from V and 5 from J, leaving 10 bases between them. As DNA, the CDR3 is TGTGCCAGCTCACCATTGTCGGCAGATCAGCCCCAGCATTTT. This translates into CASSPLSADQPQHF.

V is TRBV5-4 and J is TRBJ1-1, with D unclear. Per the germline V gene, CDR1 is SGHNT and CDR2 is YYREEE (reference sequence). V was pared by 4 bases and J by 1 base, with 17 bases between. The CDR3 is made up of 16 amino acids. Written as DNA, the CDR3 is TGTGCCAGCAGCCCGGGAAAGTTTGGAGGGAACACTGAAGCTTTCTTT. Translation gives CASSPGKFGGNTEAFF.

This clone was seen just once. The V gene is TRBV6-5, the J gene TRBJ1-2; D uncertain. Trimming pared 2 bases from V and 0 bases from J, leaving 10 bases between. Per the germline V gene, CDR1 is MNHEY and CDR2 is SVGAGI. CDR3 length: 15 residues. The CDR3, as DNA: TGTGCCAGCAGTTACGGCAGAACCACTAACTATGGCTACACCTTC. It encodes CASSYGRTTNYGYTF.

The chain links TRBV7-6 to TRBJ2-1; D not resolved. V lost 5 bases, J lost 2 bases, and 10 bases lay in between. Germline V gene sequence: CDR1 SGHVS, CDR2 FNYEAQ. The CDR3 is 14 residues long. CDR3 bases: TGTGCCAGCAGCAACCGGGCCGCCTACAATGAGCAGTTCTTC. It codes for CASSNRAAYNEQFF.